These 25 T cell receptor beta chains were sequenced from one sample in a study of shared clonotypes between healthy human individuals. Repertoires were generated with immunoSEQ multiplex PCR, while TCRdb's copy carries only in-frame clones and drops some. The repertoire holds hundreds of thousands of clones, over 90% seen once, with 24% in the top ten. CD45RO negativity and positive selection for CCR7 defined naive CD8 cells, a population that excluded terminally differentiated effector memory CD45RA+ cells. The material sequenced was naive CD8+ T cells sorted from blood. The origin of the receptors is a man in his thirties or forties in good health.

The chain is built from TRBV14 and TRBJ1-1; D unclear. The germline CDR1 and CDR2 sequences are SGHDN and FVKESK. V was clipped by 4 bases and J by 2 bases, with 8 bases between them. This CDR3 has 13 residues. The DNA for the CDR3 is TGTGCCAGCAGCCCGACGGAAAACACTGAAGCTTTCTTT. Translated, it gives CASSPTENTEAFF.

CDR3 DNA sequence: TGTGCCAGCAGTTGGACCGGGACAACCTACAATGAGCAGTTCTTC. This codes for CASSWTGTTYNEQFF. The rearrangement links TRBV6-5 to TRBJ2-1, with D maybe TRBD1 (6 bases). The CDR3 extends over 15 amino acids. V was clipped by 4 bases and J by 2 bases, with 12 bases between them. The germline CDR1 and CDR2 sequences are MNHEY and SVGAGI.

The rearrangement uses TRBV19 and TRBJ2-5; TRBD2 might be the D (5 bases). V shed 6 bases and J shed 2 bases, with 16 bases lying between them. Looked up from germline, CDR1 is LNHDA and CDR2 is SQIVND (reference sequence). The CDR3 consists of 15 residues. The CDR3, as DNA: TGTGCCAGTAGCAAAGTGGGAGACCTACAAGAGACCCAGTACTTC. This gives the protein CASSKVGDLQETQYF.

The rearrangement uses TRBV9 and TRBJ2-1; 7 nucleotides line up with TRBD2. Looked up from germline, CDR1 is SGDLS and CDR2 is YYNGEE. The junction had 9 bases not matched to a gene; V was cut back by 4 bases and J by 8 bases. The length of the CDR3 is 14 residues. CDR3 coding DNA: TGTGCCAGCAGCCCTGGAGGGAGGGGTCATGAGCAGTTCTTC. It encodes CASSPGGRGHEQFF.

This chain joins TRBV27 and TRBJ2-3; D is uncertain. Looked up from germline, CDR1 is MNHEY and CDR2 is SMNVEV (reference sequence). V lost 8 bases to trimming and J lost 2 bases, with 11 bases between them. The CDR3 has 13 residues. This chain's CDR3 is CASCSVNTDTQYF. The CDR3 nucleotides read TGTGCCAGCTGCTCGGTGAACACAGATACGCAGTATTTT.

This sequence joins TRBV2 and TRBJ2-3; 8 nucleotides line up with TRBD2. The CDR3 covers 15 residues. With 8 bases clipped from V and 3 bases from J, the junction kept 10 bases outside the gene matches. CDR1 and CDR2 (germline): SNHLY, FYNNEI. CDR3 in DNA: TGTGCCAGCCTCGGCGGGGGGATAAGGACAGATACGCAGTATTTT. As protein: CASLGGGIRTDTQYF.

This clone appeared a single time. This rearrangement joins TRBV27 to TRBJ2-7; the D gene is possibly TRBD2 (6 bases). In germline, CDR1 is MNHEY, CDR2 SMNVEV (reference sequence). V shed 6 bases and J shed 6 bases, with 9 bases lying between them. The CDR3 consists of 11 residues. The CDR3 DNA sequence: TGTGCCAGCAGGGAGGGACCCGAGCAGTACTTC. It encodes CASREGPEQYF.

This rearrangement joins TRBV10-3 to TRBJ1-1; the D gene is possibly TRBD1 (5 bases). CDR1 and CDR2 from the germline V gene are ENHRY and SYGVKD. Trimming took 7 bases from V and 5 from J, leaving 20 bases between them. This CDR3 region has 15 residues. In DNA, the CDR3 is TGTGCCATCAAAGGGTACGGGGACGCCAAAACTGAAGCTTTCTTT. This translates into CAIKGYGDAKTEAFF.

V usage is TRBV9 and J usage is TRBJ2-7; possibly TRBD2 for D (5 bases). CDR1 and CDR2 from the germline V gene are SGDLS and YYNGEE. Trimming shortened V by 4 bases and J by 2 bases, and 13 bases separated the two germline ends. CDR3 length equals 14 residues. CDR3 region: CASSPSGSPYEQYF. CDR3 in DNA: TGTGCCAGCAGCCCAAGCGGATCCCCCTACGAGCAGTACTTC.

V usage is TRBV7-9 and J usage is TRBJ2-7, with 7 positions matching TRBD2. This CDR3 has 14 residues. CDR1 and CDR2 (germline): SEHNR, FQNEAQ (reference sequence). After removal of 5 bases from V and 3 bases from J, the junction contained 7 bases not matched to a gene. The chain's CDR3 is CASSDSGTNYEQYF. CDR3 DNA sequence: TGTGCCAGCAGCGACTCCGGGACTAACTACGAGCAGTACTTC. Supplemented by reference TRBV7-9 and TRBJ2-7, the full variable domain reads DTGVSQNPRHKITKRGQNVTFRCDPISEHNRLYWYRQTLGQGPEFLTYFQNEAQLEKSRLLSDRFSAERPKGSFSTLEIQRTEQGDSAMYLCASSDSGTNYEQYFGPGTRLTVT.

CDR3 sequence: CASSSGLPLQETQYF. The CDR3, as DNA: TGCGCCAGCAGCTCGGGACTACCCCTCCAAGAGACCCAGTACTTC. The chain carries TRBV5-1 and TRBJ2-5; 7 bases match TRBD2. The V segment lost 3 bases and the J segment 1 base; nucleotides outside the gene matches: 6. CDR3 size: 15 residues. The V gene's germline CDR1 is SGHRS and CDR2 YFSETQ.

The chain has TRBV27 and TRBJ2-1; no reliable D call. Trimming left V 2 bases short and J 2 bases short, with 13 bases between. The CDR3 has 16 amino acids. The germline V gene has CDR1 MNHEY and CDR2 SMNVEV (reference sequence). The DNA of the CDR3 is TGTGCCAGCAGTTTAGGTCAGGTAGCTGCCTACAATGAGCAGTTCTTC. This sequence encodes CASSLGQVAAYNEQFF.

CDR3 in DNA: TGTGCCAGCAGCTTATCGACGGGTGAGCAGTTCTTC. It yields the protein CASSLSTGEQFF. This sequence joins TRBV13 and TRBJ2-1; D is uncertain. The CDR3 is 12 residues long. CDR1 is PRHDT and CDR2 is FYEKMQ in the germline V gene (reference sequence). The ends were cut back, 2 bases at V and 9 bases at J, with 8 bases in the middle. Variable domain in full (rest from reference TRBV13 and TRBJ2-1): AAGVIQSPRHLIKEKRETATLKCYPIPRHDTVYWYQQGPGQDPQFLISFYEKMQSDKGSIPDRFSAQQFSDYHSELNMSSLELGDSALYFCASSLSTGEQFFGPGTRLTVL.

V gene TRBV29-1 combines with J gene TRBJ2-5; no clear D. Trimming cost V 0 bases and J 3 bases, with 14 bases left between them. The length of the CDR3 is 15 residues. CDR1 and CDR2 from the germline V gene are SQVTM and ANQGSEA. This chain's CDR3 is CSVEDPESTEETQYF. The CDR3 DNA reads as TGCAGCGTTGAAGATCCAGAGTCCACGGAAGAGACCCAGTACTTC.

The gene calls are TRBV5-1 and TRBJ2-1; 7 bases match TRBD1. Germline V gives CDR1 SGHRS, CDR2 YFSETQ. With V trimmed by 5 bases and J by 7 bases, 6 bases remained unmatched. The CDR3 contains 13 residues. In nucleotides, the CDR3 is TGCGCCAGCAGTCCGATGACAGGGAATGAGCAGTTCTTC. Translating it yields CASSPMTGNEQFF.

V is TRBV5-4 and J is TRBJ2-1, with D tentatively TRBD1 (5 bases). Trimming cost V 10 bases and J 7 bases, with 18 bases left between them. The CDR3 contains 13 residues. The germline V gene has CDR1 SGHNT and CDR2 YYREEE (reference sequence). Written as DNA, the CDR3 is TGTGCCGTAAAACAGGACGCTGAGAATGAGCAGTTCTTC. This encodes CAVKQDAENEQFF.

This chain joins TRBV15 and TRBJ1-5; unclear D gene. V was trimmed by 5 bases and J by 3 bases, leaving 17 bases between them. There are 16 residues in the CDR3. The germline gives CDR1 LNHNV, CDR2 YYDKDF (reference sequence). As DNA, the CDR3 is TGTGCCACCAGCGCACTCGTGGGAGGGATCAATCAGCCCCAGCATTTT. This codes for CATSALVGGINQPQHF.

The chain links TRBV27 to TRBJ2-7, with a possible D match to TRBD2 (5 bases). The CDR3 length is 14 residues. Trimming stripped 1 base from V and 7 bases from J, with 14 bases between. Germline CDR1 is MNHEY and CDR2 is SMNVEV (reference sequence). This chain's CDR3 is CASSLLGSEEEQYF. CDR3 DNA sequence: TGTGCCAGCAGTTTATTGGGTAGCGAGGAAGAGCAGTACTTC.

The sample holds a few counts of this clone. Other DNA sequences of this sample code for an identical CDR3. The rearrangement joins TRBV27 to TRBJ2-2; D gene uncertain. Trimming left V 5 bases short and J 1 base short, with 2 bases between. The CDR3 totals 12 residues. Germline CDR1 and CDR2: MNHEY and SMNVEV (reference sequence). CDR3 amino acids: CASSQNTGELFF. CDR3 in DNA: TGTGCCAGCAGTCAGAACACCGGGGAGCTGTTTTTT.

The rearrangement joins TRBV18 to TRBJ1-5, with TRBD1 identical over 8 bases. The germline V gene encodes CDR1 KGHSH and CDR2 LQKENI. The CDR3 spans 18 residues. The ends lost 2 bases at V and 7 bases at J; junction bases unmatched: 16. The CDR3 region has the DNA TGTGCCAGCTCACCAGGGGACAGGTTTTTGTCAGATAGCCAGCCCCAGCATTTT. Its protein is CASSPGDRFLSDSQPQHF.

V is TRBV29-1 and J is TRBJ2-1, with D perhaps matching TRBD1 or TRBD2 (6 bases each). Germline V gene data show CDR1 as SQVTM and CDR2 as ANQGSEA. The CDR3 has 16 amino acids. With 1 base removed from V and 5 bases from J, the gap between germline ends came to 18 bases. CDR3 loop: CSVEALMGGADNEQFF. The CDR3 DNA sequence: TGCAGCGTTGAAGCCCTGATGGGGGGCGCGGACAATGAGCAGTTCTTC.

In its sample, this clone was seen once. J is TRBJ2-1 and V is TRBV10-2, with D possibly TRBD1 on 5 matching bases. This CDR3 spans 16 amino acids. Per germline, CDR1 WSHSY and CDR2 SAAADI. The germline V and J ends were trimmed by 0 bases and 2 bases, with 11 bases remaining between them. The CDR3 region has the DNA TGCGCCAGCAGTGAGTCTCCCAGGGCCACCTACAATGAGCAGTTCTTC. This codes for CASSESPRATYNEQFF.

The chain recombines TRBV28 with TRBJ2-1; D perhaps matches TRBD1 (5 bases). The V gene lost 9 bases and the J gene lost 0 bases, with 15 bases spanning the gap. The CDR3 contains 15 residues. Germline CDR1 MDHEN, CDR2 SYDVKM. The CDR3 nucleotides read TGTGCCAGTTCGGACACCCCAGTCTCCTACAATGAGCAGTTCTTC. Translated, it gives CASSDTPVSYNEQFF.

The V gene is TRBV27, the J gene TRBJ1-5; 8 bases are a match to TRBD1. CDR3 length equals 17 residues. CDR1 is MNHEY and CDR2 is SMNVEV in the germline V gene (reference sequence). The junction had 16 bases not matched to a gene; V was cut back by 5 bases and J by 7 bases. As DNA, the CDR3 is TGTGCCAGCAGTCCCAACAAAAGGGACAGGTTTGGGCAGCCCCAGCATTTT. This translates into CASSPNKRDRFGQPQHF.

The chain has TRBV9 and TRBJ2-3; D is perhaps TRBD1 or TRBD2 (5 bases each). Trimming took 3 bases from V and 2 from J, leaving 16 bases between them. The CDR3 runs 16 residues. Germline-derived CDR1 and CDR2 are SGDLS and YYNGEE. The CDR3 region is CASSAIPGPPTDTQYF. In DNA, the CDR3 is TGTGCCAGCAGCGCGATACCGGGACCGCCCACAGATACGCAGTATTTT.